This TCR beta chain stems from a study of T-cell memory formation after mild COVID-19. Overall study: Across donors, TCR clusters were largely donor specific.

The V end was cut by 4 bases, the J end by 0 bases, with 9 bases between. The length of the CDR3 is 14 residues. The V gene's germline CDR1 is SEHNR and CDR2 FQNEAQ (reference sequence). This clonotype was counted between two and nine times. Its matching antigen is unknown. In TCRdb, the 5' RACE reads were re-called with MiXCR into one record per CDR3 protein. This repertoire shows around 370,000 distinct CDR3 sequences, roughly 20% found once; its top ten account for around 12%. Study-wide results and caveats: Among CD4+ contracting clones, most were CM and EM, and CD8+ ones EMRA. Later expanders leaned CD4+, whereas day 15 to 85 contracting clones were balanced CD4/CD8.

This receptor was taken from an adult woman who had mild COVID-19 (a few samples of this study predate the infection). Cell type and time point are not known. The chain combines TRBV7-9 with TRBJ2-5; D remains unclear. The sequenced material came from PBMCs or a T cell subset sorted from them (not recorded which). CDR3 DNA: TGTGCCAGCAGCTCCTCTTGGTACCAAGAGACCCAGTACTTC. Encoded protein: CASSSSWYQETQYF.